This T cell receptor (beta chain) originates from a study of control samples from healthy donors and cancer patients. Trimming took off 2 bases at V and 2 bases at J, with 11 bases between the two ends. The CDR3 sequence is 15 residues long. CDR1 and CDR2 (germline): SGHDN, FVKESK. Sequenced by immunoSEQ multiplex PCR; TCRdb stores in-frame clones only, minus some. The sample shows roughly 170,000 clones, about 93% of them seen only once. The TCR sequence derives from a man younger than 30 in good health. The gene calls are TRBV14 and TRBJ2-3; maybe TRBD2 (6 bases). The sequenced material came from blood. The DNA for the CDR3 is TGTGCCAGCAGCCAACAACTAGCCCTCACAGATACGCAGTATTTT. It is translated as CASSQQLALTDTQYF.